One and the same sample provided the 27 T cell receptor beta chains below, sequenced in a study of cytomegalovirus exposure and HLA in healthy donors. Primers for the PCR totalled 60 Vbeta and 13 Jbeta. TCRdb's table, derived via immunoSEQ multiplex PCR, lists solely in-frame clones and lacks some. Of some 130,000 clones in the sample, roughly 88% were seen once. Sequencing was carried out using PBMCs. The receptors were sampled from a man aged 45-60 years in good health and CMV-seronegative.

This chain joins TRBV6-5 and TRBJ1-6; D ambiguous. Trimming stripped 2 bases from V and 16 bases from J, with 15 bases between. This CDR3 is 13 amino acids long. Germline V CDR1 and CDR2: MNHEY, SVGAGI. CDR3 loop: CASSYEPSTLLHF. In DNA, the CDR3 is TGTGCCAGCAGTTACGAACCATCAACCCTACTCCACTTT.

The V gene is TRBV5-6, the J gene TRBJ1-1; TRBD1 agrees at 7 bases. This CDR3 is built from 14 residues. The junction had 5 bases not matched to a gene; V was cut back by 4 bases and J by 2 bases. Germline CDR1 and CDR2: SGHDT and YYEEEE. In DNA, the CDR3 is TGTGCCAGCAGCCCGACAGGGCCCAACACTGAAGCTTTCTTT. Translated: CASSPTGPNTEAFF.

The J gene is TRBJ2-7, the V gene TRBV10-2, with D possibly being TRBD2 (6 bases). Germline CDR1 and CDR2: WSHSY and SAAADI. The CDR3 consists of 16 residues. Between the trimmed V and J ends, which lost 3 bases and 1 base, there was a span of 16 bases. The CDR3 bases are TGCGCCAGCAGTGAAAGGGGCCAGGGAGGTTCCTACGAGCAGTACTTC. Translating it yields CASSERGQGGSYEQYF.

The chain is built from TRBV5-1 and TRBJ1-1; 8 bases agree with TRBD1. The CDR3 covers 15 residues. Germline trimming cut 4 bases from V and 3 bases from J; bases unmatched to any gene: 8. Germline CDR1 SGHRS, CDR2 YFSETQ. This chain's CDR3 is CASSLVDRGDTEAFF. CDR3 coding DNA: TGCGCCAGCAGCCTGGTCGACAGGGGAGACACTGAAGCTTTCTTT. The full variable domain, its missing parts supplied by reference TRBV5-1 and TRBJ1-1, is KAGVTQTPRYLIKTRGQQVTLSCSPISGHRSVSWYQQTPGQGLQFLFEYFSETQRNKGNFPGRFSGRQFSNSRSEMNVSTLELGDSALYLCASSLVDRGDTEAFFGQGTRLTVV.

This clone appeared a few times. The rearrangement joins TRBV5-6 to TRBJ1-2; D uncertain. This CDR3 contains 15 residues. V was clipped by 4 bases and J by 7 bases, with 20 bases between them. CDR1 is SGHDT, CDR2 YYEEEE, per germline. The CDR3 nucleotides are TGTGCCAGCAGCACCGAGGGTCGACTAATCCGTGGCTACACCTTC. Translating gives CASSTEGRLIRGYTF.

The rearrangement uses TRBV7-2 and TRBJ2-3; 8 nucleotides agree with TRBD1. V was clipped by 6 bases and J by 0 bases; unmatched bases: 2. Germline values: CDR1 SGHTA, CDR2 FQGNSA. The CDR3 spans 14 residues. CDR3 DNA: TGTGCCAGCAGTAGGACAGGGAGCACAGATACGCAGTATTTT. Translation gives CASSRTGSTDTQYF. Supplemented by reference TRBV7-2 and TRBJ2-3, the full variable domain reads GAGVSQSPSNKVTEKGKDVELRCDPISGHTALYWYRQSLGQGLEFLIYFQGNSAPDKSGLPSDRFSAERTGGSVSTLTIQRTQQEDSAVYLCASSRTGSTDTQYFGPGTRLTVL.

V usage is TRBV7-2 and J usage is TRBJ1-3; the D gene is possibly TRBD1 (5 bases). The ends were cut back, 2 bases at V and 7 bases at J, with 18 bases in the middle. Germline-derived CDR1 and CDR2 are SGHTA and FQGNSA. The CDR3 has 16 residues. The CDR3, as DNA: TGTGCCAGCAGCTTAAACCCGGGCGTCGGGGGGAACACCATATATTTT. It encodes CASSLNPGVGGNTIYF.

This clone appeared a few times. The chain has TRBV5-1 and TRBJ1-3; D might be TRBD1 (5 bases). Between the trimmed V and J ends, which lost 0 bases and 0 bases, there was a span of 10 bases. Per the germline V gene, CDR1 is SGHRS and CDR2 is YFSETQ. This CDR3 comprises 16 residues. The CDR3: CASSLEQVSSGNTIYF. The CDR3 DNA reads TGCGCCAGCAGCTTGGAACAGGTCAGCTCTGGAAACACCATATATTTT.

This chain uses TRBV15 with TRBJ2-5, with TRBD1 identical over 11 bases. Losses at the gene ends were 2 bases for V and 4 bases for J; bases not matched to a gene: 9. From germline, CDR1 is LNHNV and CDR2 YYDKDF (reference sequence). CDR3 length equals 17 residues. The CDR3 DNA reads TGTGCCACCAGCAGACACCGGGACAGGGGGTATGGAGAGACCCAGTACTTC. Its translation is CATSRHRDRGYGETQYF. Full variable domain (outside the CDR3, taken from reference TRBV15 and TRBJ2-5): DAMVIQNPRYQVTQFGKPVTLSCSQTLNHNVMYWYQQKSSQAPKLLFHYYDKDFNNEADTPDNFQSRRPNTSFCFLDIRSPGLGDTAMYLCATSRHRDRGYGETQYFGPGTRLLVL.

The DNA for the CDR3 is TGTGCCGTCGGAGGAAACACCGGGGAGCTGTTTTTT. Amino acids: CAVGGNTGELFF. The chain carries TRBV10-3 and TRBJ2-2; weak D call: TRBD2 (5 bases). Germline values: CDR1 ENHRY, CDR2 SYGVKD. CDR3 size: 12 residues. The V and J ends lost 11 bases and 2 bases respectively, with 9 bases between them.

The rearrangement uses TRBV7-9 and TRBJ2-1; 11 positions agree with TRBD1. This CDR3 has 15 amino acids. Trimming removed 2 bases from V and 8 bases from J; junction bases left unmatched: 5. In germline, CDR1 is SEHNR, CDR2 FQNEAQ (reference sequence). DNA of the CDR3: TGTGCCAGCAGCTTATCCGGGACAGGGGGTGATGAGCAGTTCTTC. Protein: CASSLSGTGGDEQFF.

The rearrangement links TRBV7-6 to TRBJ2-3; 10 nucleotides match TRBD2. Germline CDR1 and CDR2: SGHVS and FNYEAQ. V shed 3 bases and J 2 bases; nucleotides not matched to a gene: 5. This CDR3 is built from 16 residues. Here the CDR3 DNA reads TGTGCCAGCAGCTTGGCCCTAGCGGGGGACACAGATACGCAGTATTTT. Amino acid sequence: CASSLALAGDTDTQYF.

The chain employs TRBV11-2 and TRBJ2-7; D is possibly TRBD1 (6 bases). This CDR3 contains 15 residues. Germline V gene data show CDR1 as SGHAT and CDR2 as FQNNGV. Trimming pared 5 bases from V and 6 bases from J, leaving 20 bases between. The DNA of the CDR3 is TGTGCCAGCAGCCGTCCCGGGACAACGGTACTCGAGCAGTACTTC. Translation: CASSRPGTTVLEQYF.

J is TRBJ1-6 and V is TRBV4-1; D gene uncertain. The CDR3 is 16 residues long. V dropped 2 bases and J dropped 9 bases, with 17 bases sitting between them. Germline-derived CDR1 and CDR2 are MGHRA and YSYEKL. CDR3 protein: CASSQWRVAKSSPLHF. The CDR3 DNA is TGCGCCAGCAGCCAATGGAGGGTAGCGAAGAGTTCACCCCTCCACTTT.

In nucleotides, the CDR3 is TGTGCCAGCAGCGTTTTAGCGGGGGCCCTGAACACCGGGGAGCTGTTTTTT. This encodes CASSVLAGALNTGELFF. The chain employs TRBV9 and TRBJ2-2; 9 bases fit TRBD2. The germline CDR1 and CDR2 sequences are SGDLS and YYNGEE. The CDR3 totals 17 residues. The ends lost 2 bases at V and 1 base at J; junction bases unmatched: 6.

CDR3 DNA: TGCGCCAGCAGCTTTGATCACAGGGTCTACGAGCAGTACTTC. This codes for CASSFDHRVYEQYF. The chain joins TRBV5-1 to TRBJ2-7, with D possibly being TRBD1 (6 bases). There are 14 residues in the CDR3. The germline V gene encodes CDR1 SGHRS and CDR2 YFSETQ. V lost 2 bases and J 3 bases, leaving 12 bases between the germline ends.

The chain joins TRBV4-3 to TRBJ1-1; tentatively, D is TRBD1 (5 bases). V shed 2 bases and J shed 0 bases, with 7 bases lying between them. The germline V gene has CDR1 LGHNA and CDR2 YSLEER. The CDR3 covers 14 residues. The CDR3 bases are TGCGCCAGCAGCCAAAGACAGATGAACACTGAAGCTTTCTTT. Its protein product is CASSQRQMNTEAFF.

The chain uses TRBV29-1 and TRBJ2-1, with TRBD1 identical over 9 bases. The V gene's germline CDR1 is SQVTM and CDR2 ANQGSEA. After removal of 2 bases from V and 9 bases from J, the junction contained 8 bases not matched to a gene. The CDR3 totals 14 residues. CDR3 amino acids: CSVESWTGVGEQFF. For the CDR3, the DNA is TGCAGCGTTGAATCTTGGACAGGGGTCGGTGAGCAGTTCTTC.

The chain carries TRBV14 and TRBJ2-7; 7 bases are a match to TRBD1. The CDR3 runs 15 residues. V shed 2 bases, J shed 4 bases, and the junction held 8 bases outside the gene matches. Germline loops: CDR1 SGHDN, CDR2 FVKESK. The CDR3 nucleotides are TGTGCCAGCAGCCAACACGGGGACAGACCTTACGAGCAGTACTTC. The encoded protein is CASSQHGDRPYEQYF.

This clone turned up a few times. The V call is TRBV27, the J call TRBJ2-1, with 7 bases aligning to TRBD1. V dropped 5 bases and J dropped 5; count of bases not matched to a gene: 9. Germline CDR1 and CDR2: MNHEY and SMNVEV (reference sequence). The CDR3 spans 15 residues. In nucleotides, the CDR3 is TGTGCCAGCAGTGTAGGAATGACAGGGAACAATGAGCAGTTCTTC. Translated, it gives CASSVGMTGNNEQFF.

This clone was detected only once. The chain couples TRBV7-2 to TRBJ2-5, with D possibly being TRBD2 (5 bases). Trimming removed 6 bases from V and 1 base from J, with 9 bases in between. Germline values: CDR1 SGHTA, CDR2 FQGNSA. The CDR3 consists of 13 residues. The CDR3 sequence is CASRLGIQETQYF. The CDR3 nucleotides read TGTGCCAGCAGACTAGGGATCCAAGAGACCCAGTACTTC.

In this sample, this clone turned up a few times. V is TRBV6-1 and J is TRBJ1-1; no reliable D call. V lost 7 bases and J lost 7, with 10 bases in between. Germline values: CDR1 MNHNS, CDR2 SASEGT. The CDR3 covers 11 residues. CDR3 DNA: TGTGCCAGCAAGTACGGGAATGAAGCTTTCTTT. It translates to CASKYGNEAFF.

The chain uses TRBV4-3 and TRBJ2-2; possibly TRBD1 for D (7 bases). Deletions cut 5 bases from V and 8 bases from J, with 21 bases between. The CDR3 contains 16 residues. Germline CDR1 and CDR2: LGHNA and YSLEER. The CDR3 protein is CASSSPVAGGKGELFF. Written as DNA, the CDR3 is TGCGCCAGCAGCTCACCCGTCGCAGGGGGGAAGGGGGAGCTGTTTTTT.

There are a few counts of this clone. V usage is TRBV19 and J usage is TRBJ1-5; D perhaps matches TRBD1 (5 bases). CDR1 is LNHDA, CDR2 SQIVND, per germline (reference sequence). This CDR3 is built from 17 residues. The V gene lost 6 bases and the J gene lost 0 bases, with 18 bases spanning the gap. The CDR3 here is CASSRTTGAYSNQPQHF. The CDR3 DNA reads as TGTGCCAGTAGCCGAACGACTGGGGCCTATAGCAATCAGCCCCAGCATTTT.

The rearrangement joins TRBV6-5 to TRBJ2-7; 8 nucleotides agree with TRBD1. The CDR3 sequence is 16 residues long. Germline-derived CDR1 and CDR2 are MNHEY and SVGAGI. V dropped 0 bases and J dropped 2; count of bases not matched to a gene: 6. The DNA for the CDR3 is TGTGCCAGCAGTTACTCGACGGACAGGGTGACCTACGAGCAGTACTTC. Its translation: CASSYSTDRVTYEQYF.

The chain combines TRBV7-9 with TRBJ1-4; 7 positions agree with TRBD1. This CDR3 contains 12 residues. CDR1 and CDR2 (germline): SEHNR, FQNEAQ (reference sequence). The V gene end was trimmed by 4 bases and the J gene end by 12 bases; junction bases not matched to a gene: 5. Here the CDR3 reads CASSWTGGELFF. The CDR3 DNA sequence: TGTGCCAGCAGCTGGACAGGAGGGGAACTGTTTTTT.

This clone has a single count. This chain's CDR3 is CASSRGGTSGVHEQFF. CDR3 nucleotide sequence: TGTGCCAGCAGCCGGGGGGGGACTAGCGGGGTGCATGAGCAGTTCTTC. This chain uses TRBV4-2 with TRBJ2-1; 13 nucleotides line up with TRBD2. V was pared by 4 bases and J by 8 bases, with 8 bases of the junction left unmatched. This CDR3 is built from 16 residues. Germline V gene data show CDR1 as LGHNA and CDR2 as YNFKEQ.